One and the same sample provided the 29 T cell receptor beta chains below, sequenced in a study of patients and donors after allogeneic stem cell transplantation. TCRdb re-derived calls from the RT-PCR reads in MiXCR, one entry per CDR3 protein. The table lists 84,000 or so distinct CDR3 sequences, roughly 48% of them singletons, with around 60% in the top ten. The sequenced material came from blood, either unsorted or a sorted T cell fraction (not recorded which). The receptors originated from a human donor who was either an allogeneic HSCT recipient or a stem cell or donor lymphocyte infusion donor (not recorded which). It is not recorded whose cells these are; they may come from a transplant donor.

This clonotype was counted between two and nine times. The chain couples TRBV6-2 or TRBV6-3 to TRBJ1-1; tentative D call: TRBD1 (5 bases). CDR1 and CDR2 (germline): MNHEY, SVGEGT. V shed 0 bases and J shed 1 base, with 6 bases lying between them. The CDR3 has 14 residues. The CDR3: CASSYSQGNTEAFF. In DNA form, the CDR3 reads TGTGCCAGCAGTTACTCGCAGGGGAACACTGAAGCTTTCTTT.

This clonotype was detected a few times. The chain joins TRBV28 to TRBJ1-1; D not certain. This CDR3 spans 16 amino acids. V was trimmed by 8 bases and J by 1 base, leaving 20 bases between them. Germline values: CDR1 MDHEN, CDR2 SYDVKM. For the CDR3, the DNA is TGTGCCAGCCCAGCGCTAGGGAGCGGTACGAACACTGAAGCTTTCTTT. It encodes CASPALGSGTNTEAFF.

There are a few counts of this clonotype. CDR3 loop: CASSFFLNTEAFF. In nucleotides, the CDR3 is TGTGCCAGCAGTTTCTTTCTCAACACTGAAGCTTTCTTT. The chain has TRBV12-3 or TRBV12-4 and TRBJ1-1; D is uncertain. Trimming left V 3 bases short and J 2 bases short, with 7 bases between. The length of the CDR3 is 13 residues.

The V call is TRBV11-1, the J call TRBJ2-1, with D possibly being TRBD1 or TRBD2 (5 bases each). V lost 5 bases, J lost 6 bases, and 17 bases lay in between. CDR3 length: 15 amino acids. Germline values: CDR1 SGHAT, CDR2 FQDESV (reference sequence). Written as DNA, the CDR3 is TGTGCCAGCAGCACCTTGGGGACCCGGGGCAATGAGCAGTTCTTC. Amino acids: CASSTLGTRGNEQFF.

The CDR3 reads CSALTGSNEKLFF. DNA for the CDR3: TGCAGTGCCCTGACAGGTTCTAATGAAAAACTGTTTTTT. This chain links TRBV20-1 with TRBJ1-4, with D possibly matching TRBD1 (6 bases). Germline V gives CDR1 DFQATT, CDR2 SNEGSKA (reference sequence). V was clipped by 6 bases and J by 3 bases, with 11 bases between them. The CDR3 contains 13 residues.

The chain joins TRBV24-1 to TRBJ2-2, with TRBD2 matching 10 bases. After removal of 5 bases from V and 8 bases from J, the junction contained 7 bases not matched to a gene. CDR3 length equals 15 residues. Germline V gene lookup returns CDR1 KGHDR and CDR2 SFDVKD. The CDR3 loop reads CATSVHSGREGELFF. CDR3 DNA: TGTGCCACCAGTGTTCACAGCGGGAGGGAAGGGGAGCTGTTTTTT.

The rearrangement joins TRBV27 to TRBJ1-5, with TRBD1 matching over 9 bases. V dropped 3 bases and J dropped 6; count of bases not matched to a gene: 6. Germline CDR1 and CDR2: MNHEY and SMNVEV (reference sequence). The CDR3 spans 15 residues. The CDR3: CASSLGQGVSQPQHF. CDR3 nucleotides: TGTGCCAGCAGTTTGGGACAGGGAGTAAGTCAGCCCCAGCATTTT.

The rearrangement joins TRBV28 to TRBJ1-1; tentatively, D is TRBD1 (5 bases). Trimming pared 3 bases from V and 7 bases from J, leaving 12 bases between. The CDR3 contains 13 residues. In germline, CDR1 is MDHEN, CDR2 SYDVKM. CDR3 in amino acids: CASSFLRGSEAFF. The CDR3 nucleotides are TGTGCCAGCAGTTTCCTACGGGGGAGTGAAGCTTTCTTT.

This CDR3 is CASSPGTYEQFF. Written as DNA, the CDR3 is TGTGCCAGCAGCCCGGGGACTTATGAGCAGTTCTTC. The chain links TRBV14 to TRBJ2-1, with D possibly being TRBD2 (6 bases). Germline-derived CDR1 and CDR2 are SGHDN and FVKESK. V was clipped by 4 bases and J by 8 bases, with 9 bases between them. The CDR3 has 12 residues. The full variable domain, completed using reference TRBV14 and TRBJ2-1, is EAGVTQFPSHSVIEKGQTVTLRCDPISGHDNLYWYRRVMGKEIKFLLHFVKESKQDESGMPNNRFLAERTGGTYSTLKVQPAELEDSGVYFCASSPGTYEQFFGPGTRLTVL.

The chain is built from TRBV28 and TRBJ2-1, with 9 bases aligning to TRBD1. The CDR3 extends over 15 amino acids. Germline-derived CDR1 and CDR2 are MDHEN and SYDVKM. The trim removed 6 bases at V and 1 base at J, leaving 4 bases unmatched. The CDR3 sequence is CASSWGTGSYNEQFF. The DNA for the CDR3 is TGTGCCAGCAGCTGGGGGACAGGGTCCTACAATGAGCAGTTCTTC.

In this sample, this clonotype turned up a few times. The chain uses TRBV3-1 and TRBJ1-2, with D maybe TRBD1 (6 bases). V was trimmed by 6 bases and J by 4 bases, leaving 12 bases between them. Germline V gene lookup returns CDR1 LGHDT and CDR2 YNNKEL (reference sequence). CDR3 size: 13 residues. The CDR3 DNA is TGTGCCAGCAGTCTACAGGGAGGCTATGGCTACACCTTC. Its protein is CASSLQGGYGYTF.

The chain uses TRBV4-3 and TRBJ1-1; D is unclear. The V and J ends lost 0 bases and 8 bases respectively, with 13 bases between them. CDR3 size: 14 residues. CDR1 and CDR2 from the germline V gene are LGHNA and YSLEER. CDR3 sequence: CASSQDKGLVEAFF. The DNA of the CDR3 is TGCGCCAGCAGCCAAGATAAAGGGTTGGTAGAAGCTTTCTTT.

The V and J genes are TRBV25-1 and TRBJ1-6; tentatively, D is TRBD1 (5 bases). Between the trimmed V and J ends, which lost 4 bases and 10 bases, there was a span of 14 bases. Germline V gives CDR1 MGHDK, CDR2 SYGVNS. The CDR3 is 14 residues long. The CDR3 nucleotides read TGTGCCAGCAGTGGGGACGGATTATACTCACCCCTCCACTTT. Protein product: CASSGDGLYSPLHF.

V usage is TRBV27 and J usage is TRBJ1-1, with D tentatively TRBD1 (5 bases). The CDR3 totals 15 residues. V lost 6 bases and J 1 base, leaving 15 bases between the germline ends. Per germline, CDR1 MNHEY and CDR2 SMNVEV (reference sequence). CDR3 DNA: TGTGCCAGCAGAAGGGGAGGAGACACGAACACTGAAGCTTTCTTT. Protein sequence: CASRRGGDTNTEAFF.

The chain employs TRBV29-1 and TRBJ1-1, with TRBD1 matching over 7 bases. Germline V gene sequence: CDR1 SQVTM, CDR2 ANQGSEA. V dropped 6 bases and J dropped 1; count of bases not matched to a gene: 2. The CDR3 runs 12 residues. This CDR3 reads CSVRQGNTEAFF. CDR3 sequence (DNA): TGCAGCGTGAGACAGGGGAACACTGAAGCTTTCTTT.

This rearrangement joins TRBV29-1 to TRBJ1-1; no definite D call. The CDR3 is 11 amino acids. The V gene's germline CDR1 is SQVTM and CDR2 ANQGSEA. V was clipped by 6 bases and J by 7 bases, with 12 bases between them. The CDR3 DNA reads as TGCAGCGTCCTGCGAAAGGGTGAAGCTTTCTTT. Encoded protein: CSVLRKGEAFF.

The rearrangement uses TRBV28 and TRBJ2-7; D remains unclear. Trimming left V 7 bases short and J 2 bases short, with 18 bases between. In germline, CDR1 is MDHEN, CDR2 SYDVKM. This CDR3 comprises 15 residues. CDR3 region: CASTPWTNKAYEQYF. In nucleotides, the CDR3 is TGTGCCAGCACCCCCTGGACCAATAAAGCCTACGAGCAGTACTTC.

The chain recombines TRBV5-1 with TRBJ2-7, with a weak D call TRBD2 (5 bases). The CDR3 is 14 residues long. CDR1 is SGHRS and CDR2 is YFSETQ in the germline V gene. Between the trimmed V and J ends, which lost 7 bases and 7 bases, there was a span of 21 bases. The CDR3 bases are TGCGCCAGCGCTATCAGCGGTCCCGTAGGGGAGCAGTACTTC. Translated: CASAISGPVGEQYF.

The chain has TRBV4-3 and TRBJ1-2; D may be TRBD1 (5 bases). Germline V gives CDR1 LGHNA, CDR2 YSLEER. The CDR3 has 16 residues. Between the trimmed V and J ends, which lost 0 bases and 8 bases, there was a span of 19 bases. CDR3 protein: CASSQDRGIRRQGYTF. The CDR3 region has the DNA TGCGCCAGCAGCCAAGATCGGGGCATAAGAAGGCAAGGCTACACCTTC.

This clonotype was counted a few times. The chain employs TRBV6-5 and TRBJ1-1, with TRBD1 as a possible D gene (6 bases). CDR1 and CDR2 (germline): MNHEY, SVGAGI. The CDR3 is made up of 15 amino acids. The germline V and J ends were trimmed by 5 bases and 4 bases, with 17 bases remaining between them. CDR3 residues: CASSRPGHHGTEAFF. The CDR3 bases are TGTGCCAGCAGTCGACCGGGACACCACGGCACTGAAGCTTTCTTT.

This rearrangement joins TRBV20-1 to TRBJ1-2; unclear D gene. CDR1 and CDR2 from the germline V gene are DFQATT and SNEGSKA (reference sequence). The CDR3 spans 12 residues. The ends were cut back, 3 bases at V and 4 bases at J, with 9 bases in the middle. CDR3 residues: CSASARIYGYTF. The CDR3 nucleotides read TGCAGTGCTAGTGCAAGAATCTATGGCTACACCTTC.

The chain couples TRBV20-1 to TRBJ1-2, with a weak D call TRBD1 (5 bases). The CDR3 has 13 amino acids. The germline V gene encodes CDR1 DFQATT and CDR2 SNEGSKA (reference sequence). With 0 bases removed from V and 4 bases from J, the gap between germline ends came to 9 bases. CDR3 bases: TGCAGTGCTAGAGATTCAGGGAGCTATGGCTACACCTTC. Its translation: CSARDSGSYGYTF.

This clonotype turned up a few times. The chain has TRBV5-1 and TRBJ1-2; D remains ambiguous. Germline assignment: CDR1 SGHRS and CDR2 YFSETQ. There are 14 residues in the CDR3. Trimming stripped 0 bases from V and 7 bases from J, with 13 bases between. The CDR3 region has the DNA TGCGCCAGCAGCTTGGCCGCGGGCTTCTCTGGCTACACCTTC. It specifies CASSLAAGFSGYTF.

This sequence joins TRBV20-1 and TRBJ1-1, with a weak D call TRBD1 (6 bases). V was pared by 8 bases and J by 0 bases, with 16 bases between. CDR1 and CDR2 (germline): DFQATT, SNEGSKA (reference sequence). This CDR3 is built from 14 residues. The CDR3: CSTGGRRLNTEAFF. The CDR3 nucleotides are TGCAGTACCGGGGGCAGGCGGTTGAACACTGAAGCTTTCTTT.

This clonotype was seen more than once but under ten times. CDR3 sequence: CASSYSYLATSREQYF. CDR3 sequence (DNA): TGTGCCAGCAGTTACTCGTACCTAGCGACCTCTCGCGAGCAGTACTTC. The chain combines TRBV6-2 or TRBV6-3 with TRBJ2-7; a weak D match, TRBD2 (6 bases). The length of the CDR3 is 16 residues. Trimming removed 0 bases at V and 6 bases at J, with 18 bases between. Germline lookup yields CDR1 MNHEY and CDR2 SVGEGT.

The chain couples TRBV7-2 to TRBJ2-3, with D hard to call. Germline CDR1 and CDR2: SGHTA and FQGNSA. CDR3 length: 17 amino acids. The germline V and J ends were trimmed by 1 base and 0 bases, with 14 bases remaining between them. In DNA, the CDR3 is TGTGCCAGCAGCTTAGTAGCCGCAGGCCTTAGCACAGATACGCAGTATTTT. It translates to CASSLVAAGLSTDTQYF. Full variable domain (outside the CDR3, taken from reference TRBV7-2 and TRBJ2-3): GAGVSQSPSNKVTEKGKDVELRCDPISGHTALYWYRQSLGQGLEFLIYFQGNSAPDKSGLPSDRFSAERTGGSVSTLTIQRTQQEDSAVYLCASSLVAAGLSTDTQYFGPGTRLTVL.

This chain uses TRBV24-1 with TRBJ1-1; D gene ambiguous. Trimming took 10 bases from V and 3 from J, leaving 8 bases between them. Germline-derived CDR1 and CDR2 are KGHDR and SFDVKD. There are 11 residues in the CDR3. The CDR3 coding sequence is TGTGCCACGGCACGAGACACTGAAGCTTTCTTT. Protein: CATARDTEAFF.

The genes are TRBV9 and TRBJ2-1; tentatively, D is TRBD2 (6 bases). Germline V gene data show CDR1 as SGDLS and CDR2 as YYNGEE. Trimming removed 2 bases at V and 8 bases at J, with 11 bases between. The CDR3 is 13 residues long. The CDR3 DNA follows: TGTGCCAGCAGCGTCGAGAGGGACTATGAGCAGTTCTTC. Its translation is CASSVERDYEQFF.

V usage is TRBV27 and J usage is TRBJ1-2; 9 nucleotides align to TRBD1. CDR3 length: 16 amino acids. The J segment lost 2 bases and the V segment lost 3 bases, leaving 7 bases of the junction unmatched. Germline CDR1 MNHEY, CDR2 SMNVEV (reference sequence). The CDR3 sequence: CASSLTGTGPNYGYTF. CDR3 sequence (DNA): TGTGCCAGCAGTTTGACCGGGACAGGGCCGAACTATGGCTACACCTTC.